This T cell receptor (beta chain) was recovered during a study of cytomegalovirus exposure and HLA in healthy donors. A multiplex PCR was run with 60 Vbeta primers and 13 Jbeta primers. Using immunoSEQ multiplex PCR, the repertoire was profiled, and TCRdb retains in-frame clones only, with some absent. The sample holds 120,000 to 150,000 clones, approximately 79% seen once. Germline-derived CDR1 and CDR2 are MNHEY and SMNVEV (reference sequence). The CDR3 sequence is 15 residues long. The ends were cut back, 1 base at V and 13 bases at J, with 22 bases in the middle. The sample was PBMCs. The TCR comes from a woman in her twenties or thirties in good health and CMV-seronegative. This chain connects TRBV27 to TRBJ2-5; a possible D gene is TRBD1 (6 bases). The CDR3 DNA reads TGTGCCAGCAGTTTATGGGGGCGATTCGAGGGGGAGATGTACTTC. Protein product: CASSLWGRFEGEMYF.